One and the same sample provided the 2 T cell receptor beta chains below, sequenced in a study of CD8+CD57+ T cells in acquired aplastic anemia (dated by TCRdb to the late 2010s). The data were produced on an Illumina HiSeq 2000. TCR beta VDJ combination and CDR3 sequence profiling used genomic DNA as the template. The public reads were quality trimmed at Q25 with fastp and then assembled into clones with MiXCR by TCRdb, keeping productive beta chains. CDR3 protein duplicates are merged, each entry listing the most common genes and DNA. For this sample the table gives 120,000 or so distinct CDR3 sequences, of which almost 40% were detected only once. Over 2% of the sample lies in the top ten. The patients picked for sequencing were ones in whom flow cytometry had shown an expansion of CD8+CD57+ cells. Source material: sorted CD4+, CD8+, or CD8+CD57+ T cells (not recorded which) from PBMCs. These receptors were obtained from a human donor with aplastic anemia.

This clonotype has a count of ten or more. The chain carries TRBV2 and TRBJ2-3, with D perhaps matching TRBD1 or TRBD2 (5 bases each). V was clipped by 4 bases and J by 3 bases, with 11 bases between them. Germline lookup yields CDR1 SNHLY and CDR2 FYNNEI. This CDR3 is built from 14 residues. The DNA for the CDR3 is TGTGCCAGCAGTGGAGAGGGGATGACAGATACGCAGTATTTT. This translates into CASSGEGMTDTQYF.

This chain joins TRBV15 and TRBJ1-6; a weak D match, TRBD1 (6 bases). The CDR3 is 16 amino acids. CDR1 and CDR2 (germline): LNHNV, YYDKDF (reference sequence). Trimming shortened V by 0 bases and J by 6 bases, and 12 bases separated the two germline ends. CDR3 in amino acids: CATSRELDRGNSPLHF. Here the CDR3 DNA reads TGTGCCACCAGCAGAGAACTGGACAGAGGTAATTCACCCCTCCACTTT. The whole variable domain, remainder taken from reference TRBV15 and TRBJ1-6, is DAMVIQNPRYQVTQFGKPVTLSCSQTLNHNVMYWYQQKSSQAPKLLFHYYDKDFNNEADTPDNFQSRRPNTSFCFLDIRSPGLGDTAMYLCATSRELDRGNSPLHFGNGTRLTVT.